These 12 T cell receptor beta chains originate from one sample sequenced in a study of chemoradiotherapy in HPV16-positive cancers (dated 2022 in TCRdb). Library generation was performed with the immunoSEQ multiplex PCR assay. TCRdb's version of the immuneACCESS table is confined to in-frame rearrangements and falls short of the full clone set. An unresolved V gene accounts for under half of the shortfall where checked; the remainder is of unknown origin. This sample holds under 50,000 clones; 65% to 80% were observed only once. The ten largest clones represent under 5.5% of the sample. The starting material was blood, obtained from a patient who underwent chemoradiotherapy. These receptors all come from a human donor with HPV-associated anogenital cancer.

A few counts support this clone. The V gene is TRBV30, the J gene TRBJ1-2; D gene uncertain. CDR1 is GTSNPN and CDR2 is SVGIG in the germline V gene (reference sequence). CDR3 length equals 10 residues. Trimming removed 4 bases from V and 8 bases from J, with 8 bases in between. CDR3 residues: CAWKEYGYTF. CDR3 sequence (DNA): TGTGCCTGGAAGGAGTACGGCTACACCTTC.

A single count supports this clone. This chain links TRBV7-3 with TRBJ2-2; D uncertain. The CDR3 is 13 residues long. Germline CDR1 is SGHTA and CDR2 is FQGTGA. V was cut by 5 bases and J by 1 base, with 5 bases left in between. Here the CDR3 DNA reads TGTGCCAGCAGCCCCGGGAACACCGGGGAGCTGTTTTTT. Translating it yields CASSPGNTGELFF. Full variable domain (remainder filled in from reference TRBV7-3 and TRBJ2-2): GAGVSQTPSNKVTEKGKYVELRCDPISGHTALYWYRQSLGQGPEFLIYFQGTGAADDSGLPNDRFFAVRPEGSVSTLKIQRTERGDSAVYLCASSPGNTGELFFGEGSRLTVL.

The rearrangement joins TRBV7-6 to TRBJ1-1; D might be TRBD1 (6 bases). The V gene lost 3 bases and the J gene lost 3 bases, with 11 bases spanning the gap. The CDR3 has 14 residues. Germline CDR1 is SGHVS and CDR2 is FNYEAQ. The CDR3 sequence: CASSFMTGDTEAFF. DNA of the CDR3: TGTGCCAGCAGCTTTATGACAGGAGACACTGAAGCTTTCTTT.

This chain uses TRBV9 with TRBJ1-1; possibly TRBD1 for D (6 bases). Trimming took off 2 bases at V and 5 bases at J, with 19 bases between the two ends. The CDR3 runs 16 residues. The germline gives CDR1 SGDLS, CDR2 YYNGEE. The CDR3 nucleotides read TGTGCCAGCAGCGTCTCCGATCTCAGGGGAGGTACTGAAGCTTTCTTT. This translates into CASSVSDLRGGTEAFF.

V is TRBV25-1 and J is TRBJ1-1; D remains ambiguous. V was pared by 2 bases and J by 11 bases, with 9 bases between. CDR3 length: 11 amino acids. Germline V lookup: CDR1 MGHDK, CDR2 SYGVNS. DNA of the CDR3: TGTGCCAGCAGTGAAACCGGACGGGCTTTCTTT. Translation: CASSETGRAFF.

This clone was detected once. The genes are TRBV5-1 and TRBJ2-1; D not resolved. The germline V and J ends were trimmed by 2 bases and 8 bases, with 8 bases remaining between them. The length of the CDR3 is 12 residues. CDR1 SGHRS and CDR2 YFSETQ come from the germline V gene. The CDR3 DNA sequence: TGCGCCAGCAGCTTCGGAGCCCATGAGCAGTTCTTC. Residues: CASSFGAHEQFF.

This chain joins TRBV7-3 and TRBJ2-3, with 8 bases aligning to TRBD1. The CDR3 consists of 15 residues. CDR1 is SGHTA, CDR2 FQGTGA, per germline. Trimming at V came to 4 bases and at J to 1 base, leaving 4 bases not matched to a gene. The CDR3 DNA follows: TGTGCCAGCAGCTGGGGCAGGGGGCGCACAGATACGCAGTATTTT. It yields the protein CASSWGRGRTDTQYF.

CDR3 sequence reads: CASRRGEGGGEKLFF. The CDR3 nucleotides read TGTGCCAGCAGACGCGGGGAAGGGGGGGGTGAAAAACTGTTTTTT. The rearrangement links TRBV6-1 to TRBJ1-4; D may be TRBD1 (6 bases). V shed 6 bases and J shed 7 bases, with 18 bases lying between them. This CDR3 is built from 15 residues. The germline V gene has CDR1 MNHNS and CDR2 SASEGT.

The V and J genes are TRBV13 and TRBJ1-6, with 10 bases fitting TRBD1. The CDR3 has 17 residues. V trimming: 4 bases; J trimming: 1 base; junction bases outside the gene matches: 4. Germline-derived CDR1 and CDR2 are PRHDT and FYEKMQ (reference sequence). CDR3 nucleotide sequence: TGTGCCAGCAGCTCCTGGACAGGGGGATCCTATAATTCACCCCTCCACTTT. It translates to CASSSWTGGSYNSPLHF. The full variable domain, rest sourced from reference TRBV13 and TRBJ1-6, is AAGVIQSPRHLIKEKRETATLKCYPIPRHDTVYWYQQGPGQDPQFLISFYEKMQSDKGSIPDRFSAQQFSDYHSELNMSSLELGDSALYFCASSSWTGGSYNSPLHFGNGTRLTVT.

This chain links TRBV5-1 with TRBJ2-1; 7 bases align to TRBD2. In germline, CDR1 is SGHRS, CDR2 YFSETQ. The CDR3 length is 13 residues. Trimming at V came to 1 base and at J to 5 bases, leaving 0 bases not matched to a gene. The CDR3 is CASSLRGDNEQFF. In DNA, the CDR3 is TGCGCCAGCAGCTTGCGGGGGGACAATGAGCAGTTCTTC.

The chain uses TRBV6-1 and TRBJ1-6; D is perhaps TRBD1 (5 bases). Germline V CDR1 and CDR2: MNHNS, SASEGT. The CDR3 extends over 14 amino acids. Trimming took off 4 bases at V and 8 bases at J, with 12 bases between the two ends. CDR3 DNA: TGTGCCAGCAGTGCCACCCCGGGGGATTCACCCCTCCACTTT. It translates to CASSATPGDSPLHF.

This clone was recorded a few times. The gene calls are TRBV30 and TRBJ1-6; the D gene is possibly TRBD1 (5 bases). Trimming took off 4 bases at V and 3 bases at J, with 13 bases between the two ends. Germline lookup yields CDR1 GTSNPN and CDR2 SVGIG (reference sequence). The CDR3 loop spans 15 amino acids. The CDR3 bases are TGTGCCTGGACTAAGGGGTTTAGCTATAATTCACCCCTCCACTTT. Translation: CAWTKGFSYNSPLHF.